Listed below are T cell receptor beta chains from one sample, sequenced in a study of cytomegalovirus exposure and HLA in healthy donors. TCRdb's copy holds only in-frame clones and misses some; the assay was immunoSEQ multiplex PCR. The sample includes roughly 170,000 clones, over 70% of them seen just once. Material for sequencing was PBMCs. The receptors derive from a young woman in good health and CMV-seronegative. The CDR3 runs from the conserved cysteine through the conserved F or W. D genes are given only for firm matches. Size tells how often a clone was seen (once, few, many) or the class of an expanded clone, and some rows leave it out.

J gene: TRBJ2-3; clone size: .; D gene: .; V gene: TRBV4-3; CDR3 protein: CASSPLGGRGDTQYF; CDR3 DNA: TGCGCCAGCAGCCCCCTGGGGGGAAGGGGAGATACGCAGTATTTT
J gene: TRBJ1-4; clone size: .; D gene: .; V gene: TRBV27; CDR3 protein: CASSPGQTTNEKLFF; CDR3 DNA: TGTGCCAGCAGTCCCGGACAGACAACTAATGAAAAACTGTTTTTT
J gene: TRBJ1-1; clone size: .; D gene: TRBD1; V gene: TRBV4-3; CDR3 protein: CASSDRGRKAFF; CDR3 DNA: TGCGCCAGCAGCGACAGGGGGCGCAAAGCTTTCTTT
J gene: TRBJ2-5; clone size: .; D gene: .; V gene: TRBV5-1; CDR3 protein: CASSLGGRGYETQYF; CDR3 DNA: TGCGCCAGCAGCTTGGGAGGCCGTGGGTACGAGACCCAGTACTTC
J gene: TRBJ2-7; clone size: .; D gene: .; V gene: TRBV19; CDR3 protein: CASSPQPGGSWEQYF; CDR3 DNA: TGTGCCAGTAGTCCCCAACCCGGGGGAAGCTGGGAGCAGTACTTC
J gene: TRBJ2-1; clone size: .; D gene: .; V gene: TRBV28; CDR3 protein: CASSLLVSASGEQFF; CDR3 DNA: TGTGCCAGCAGTTTACTGGTTTCTGCGTCGGGTGAGCAGTTCTTC
J gene: TRBJ2-7; clone size: few; D gene: TRBD1; V gene: TRBV28; CDR3 protein: CASSLPGTGSYEQYF; CDR3 DNA: TGTGCCAGCAGTTTACCCGGGACAGGGTCCTACGAGCAGTACTTC
J gene: TRBJ2-7; clone size: .; D gene: .; V gene: TRBV7-3; CDR3 protein: CASSFAAGPSYEQYF; CDR3 DNA: TGTGCCAGCAGCTTTGCGGCAGGGCCCTCCTACGAGCAGTACTTC
J gene: TRBJ2-6; clone size: .; D gene: .; V gene: TRBV28; CDR3 protein: CASSFPQHGTGANVLTF; CDR3 DNA: TGTGCCAGCAGTTTTCCGCAACACGGGACTGGGGCCAACGTCCTGACTTTC
J gene: TRBJ1-6; clone size: .; D gene: .; V gene: TRBV9; CDR3 protein: CASSDRTGAGTLHF; CDR3 DNA: TGTGCCAGCAGTGACAGGACCGGAGCGGGGACCCTCCACTTT
J gene: TRBJ1-1; clone size: .; D gene: .; V gene: TRBV27; CDR3 protein: CASSLSVIAEAFF; CDR3 DNA: TGTGCCAGCAGTTTATCAGTGATAGCTGAAGCTTTCTTT
J gene: TRBJ1-6; clone size: .; D gene: TRBD1; V gene: TRBV9; CDR3 protein: CASSMSGTGASPLHF; CDR3 DNA: TGTGCCAGCAGCATGTCCGGGACAGGCGCCTCACCCCTCCACTTT
J gene: TRBJ1-4; clone size: .; D gene: TRBD1; V gene: TRBV4-1; CDR3 protein: CASSQAGQGAEKLFF; CDR3 DNA: TGCGCCAGCAGCCAAGCGGGACAGGGAGCTGAAAAACTGTTTTTT
J gene: TRBJ1-5; clone size: .; D gene: TRBD1; V gene: TRBV28; CDR3 protein: CASRKDRVNQPQHF; CDR3 DNA: TGTGCCAGCAGGAAAGACAGGGTCAATCAGCCCCAGCATTTT
J gene: TRBJ2-1; clone size: .; D gene: TRBD2; V gene: TRBV6-6; CDR3 protein: CASSPEASGGYEQFF; CDR3 DNA: TGTGCCAGCAGCCCGGAGGCTAGCGGGGGTTATGAGCAGTTCTTC
J gene: TRBJ1-5; clone size: .; D gene: TRBD1; V gene: TRBV15; CDR3 protein: CATSSGDRHSNQPQHF; CDR3 DNA: TGTGCCACCAGCAGTGGGGACAGACATAGCAATCAGCCCCAGCATTTT
J gene: TRBJ1-1; clone size: .; D gene: .; V gene: TRBV6-5; CDR3 protein: CASSSTTGTEAFF; CDR3 DNA: TGTGCCAGCAGTAGTACGACAGGCACTGAAGCTTTCTTT
J gene: TRBJ2-7; clone size: .; D gene: TRBD2; V gene: TRBV9; CDR3 protein: CASSAIGLAGVWYEQYF; CDR3 DNA: TGTGCCAGCAGCGCTATCGGACTAGCGGGAGTGTGGTACGAGCAGTACTTC
J gene: TRBJ2-3; clone size: .; D gene: .; V gene: TRBV7-2; CDR3 protein: CASSLAIARTDTQYF; CDR3 DNA: TGTGCCAGCAGCTTAGCAATAGCCCGCACAGATACGCAGTATTTT
J gene: TRBJ2-7; clone size: few; D gene: .; V gene: TRBV27; CDR3 protein: CASSSSEGSYEQYF; CDR3 DNA: TGTGCCAGCAGTTCTAGCGAGGGCTCCTACGAGCAGTACTTC
J gene: TRBJ2-1; clone size: once; D gene: .; V gene: TRBV7-9; CDR3 protein: CASSSREKQFF; CDR3 DNA: TGTGCCAGCAGCTCACGGGAAAAGCAGTTCTTC
J gene: TRBJ2-5; clone size: .; D gene: .; V gene: TRBV28; CDR3 protein: CASRGRGMWETQYF; CDR3 DNA: TGTGCCAGCAGGGGAAGGGGGATGTGGGAGACCCAGTACTTC
J gene: TRBJ1-2; clone size: .; D gene: TRBD1; V gene: TRBV13; CDR3 protein: CASSPDRGGYGYTF; CDR3 DNA: TGTGCCAGCAGCCCGGACAGGGGGGGCTATGGCTACACCTTC
J gene: TRBJ2-7; clone size: .; D gene: TRBD2; V gene: TRBV27; CDR3 protein: CASSLSRLAGGYEQYF; CDR3 DNA: TGTGCCAGCAGTTTATCCCGACTAGCGGGGGGATACGAGCAGTACTTC
J gene: TRBJ2-3; clone size: .; D gene: .; V gene: TRBV18; CDR3 protein: CASSPVATDTQYF; CDR3 DNA: TGTGCCAGCTCACCTGTGGCCACAGATACGCAGTATTTT
J gene: TRBJ1-2; clone size: .; D gene: .; V gene: TRBV28; CDR3 protein: CASSPPDAGLRRGYTF; CDR3 DNA: TGTGCCAGCAGCCCCCCCGACGCGGGGCTCAGGCGCGGCTACACCTTC
J gene: TRBJ2-3; clone size: .; D gene: .; V gene: TRBV11-1; CDR3 protein: CASSLAYTDTQYF; CDR3 DNA: TGTGCCAGCAGCTTAGCCTACACAGATACGCAGTATTTT
J gene: TRBJ1-1; clone size: .; D gene: .; V gene: TRBV20-1; CDR3 protein: CSAPPGVEAFF; CDR3 DNA: TGCAGTGCCCCCCCGGGGGTTGAAGCTTTCTTT
J gene: TRBJ1-1; clone size: once; D gene: TRBD1; V gene: TRBV27; CDR3 protein: CASSPPNSGTGGPNTEAFF; CDR3 DNA: TGTGCCAGCAGTCCGCCAAATTCCGGGACAGGGGGGCCTAACACTGAAGCTTTCTTT
J gene: TRBJ1-3; clone size: .; D gene: .; V gene: TRBV7-9; CDR3 protein: CASSLALSGNTIYF; CDR3 DNA: TGTGCCAGCAGCTTAGCGTTATCCGGAAACACCATATATTTT
J gene: TRBJ2-5; clone size: .; D gene: .; V gene: TRBV5-1; CDR3 protein: CASSNGQETQYF; CDR3 DNA: TGCGCCAGCAGCAACGGCCAAGAGACCCAGTACTTC
J gene: TRBJ2-3; clone size: .; D gene: TRBD2; V gene: TRBV5-1; CDR3 protein: CASSSQTSSSFTDTQYF; CDR3 DNA: TGCGCCAGCAGCTCTCAGACTAGCTCCTCTTTCACAGATACGCAGTATTTT
J gene: TRBJ2-7; clone size: .; D gene: TRBD2; V gene: TRBV5-1; CDR3 protein: CASSLDQGRAYEQYF; CDR3 DNA: TGCGCCAGCAGCTTGGACCAAGGGAGGGCCTACGAGCAGTACTTC
J gene: TRBJ2-7; clone size: once; D gene: TRBD1; V gene: TRBV2; CDR3 protein: CASNRQGDVDEQYF; CDR3 DNA: TGTGCCAGCAACAGACAGGGGGACGTGGACGAGCAGTACTTC
J gene: TRBJ2-7; clone size: .; D gene: .; V gene: TRBV11-2; CDR3 protein: CASSLGGLSYEQYF; CDR3 DNA: TGTGCCAGCAGCTTGGGGGGTCTATCCTACGAGCAGTACTTC
J gene: TRBJ2-3; clone size: .; D gene: TRBD2; V gene: TRBV18; CDR3 protein: CASSPQTSDAFTDTQYF; CDR3 DNA: TGTGCCAGCTCACCCCAGACTAGCGACGCCTTCACAGATACGCAGTATTTT
J gene: TRBJ1-5; clone size: .; D gene: .; V gene: TRBV6-1; CDR3 protein: CASSGNRDDQPQHF; CDR3 DNA: TGTGCCAGCAGTGGGAACAGGGACGATCAGCCCCAGCATTTT
J gene: TRBJ2-7; clone size: .; D gene: TRBD1; V gene: TRBV7-2; CDR3 protein: CASSSTGESSYEQYF; CDR3 DNA: TGTGCCAGCAGCTCGACAGGGGAGAGCTCCTACGAGCAGTACTTC
J gene: TRBJ2-7; clone size: .; D gene: .; V gene: TRBV7-2; CDR3 protein: CASSLSVYEQYF; CDR3 DNA: TGTGCCAGCAGCTTATCTGTCTACGAGCAGTACTTC
J gene: TRBJ2-5; clone size: few; D gene: TRBD2; V gene: TRBV4-1; CDR3 protein: CASSQVWSSGSGAETQYF; CDR3 DNA: TGCGCCAGCAGCCAAGTATGGTCTAGCGGGAGTGGGGCGGAGACCCAGTACTTC
J gene: TRBJ1-1; clone size: .; D gene: TRBD1; V gene: TRBV10-2; CDR3 protein: CASGGQRNTEAFF; CDR3 DNA: TGCGCCAGCGGGGGACAGAGGAACACTGAAGCTTTCTTT
J gene: TRBJ2-3; clone size: .; D gene: .; V gene: TRBV5-1; CDR3 protein: CASSLEGRGPGRDTQYF; CDR3 DNA: TGCGCCAGCAGCTTAGAGGGCCGGGGTCCGGGTCGGGATACGCAGTATTTT
J gene: TRBJ1-1; clone size: .; D gene: TRBD1; V gene: TRBV6-5; CDR3 protein: CASTMDRGRSTEAFF; CDR3 DNA: TGTGCCAGCACGATGGACAGGGGGCGCAGCACTGAAGCTTTCTTT
J gene: TRBJ2-7; clone size: .; D gene: .; V gene: TRBV30; CDR3 protein: CAWTGPGAYEQYF; CDR3 DNA: TGTGCCTGGACCGGACCGGGAGCCTACGAGCAGTACTTC
J gene: TRBJ2-4; clone size: .; D gene: .; V gene: TRBV30; CDR3 protein: CAWSVLRDMAKNIQYF; CDR3 DNA: TGTGCCTGGAGTGTACTACGGGATATGGCCAAAAACATTCAGTACTTC
J gene: TRBJ1-6; clone size: .; D gene: TRBD1; V gene: TRBV6-1; CDR3 protein: CASSDVTGNSPLHF; CDR3 DNA: TGTGCCAGCAGTGACGTGACAGGGAATTCACCCCTCCACTTT
J gene: TRBJ2-3; clone size: .; D gene: TRBD2; V gene: TRBV4-2; CDR3 protein: CASSQGTSGGADTQYF; CDR3 DNA: TGTGCCAGCAGCCAAGGGACTAGCGGGGGCGCAGATACGCAGTATTTT
J gene: TRBJ2-3; clone size: .; D gene: .; V gene: TRBV27; CDR3 protein: CASSPGRITDTQYF; CDR3 DNA: TGTGCCAGCAGTCCCGGCAGGATCACAGATACGCAGTATTTT
J gene: TRBJ2-1; clone size: .; D gene: .; V gene: TRBV7-2; CDR3 protein: CASSSNPSSYNEQFF; CDR3 DNA: TGTGCCAGCAGCTCAAACCCCAGCTCCTACAATGAGCAGTTCTTC
J gene: TRBJ1-1; clone size: .; D gene: .; V gene: TRBV6-6; CDR3 protein: CARGRNTEAFF; CDR3 DNA: TGTGCCAGGGGGCGTAACACTGAAGCTTTCTTT
J gene: TRBJ1-5; clone size: .; D gene: .; V gene: TRBV15; CDR3 protein: CATSREYSAYPQHF; CDR3 DNA: TGTGCCACCAGCAGAGAGTACAGTGCTTACCCCCAGCATTTC
J gene: TRBJ2-3; clone size: .; D gene: .; V gene: TRBV7-2; CDR3 protein: CASSLALGRGSITQYF; CDR3 DNA: TGTGCCAGCAGCTTAGCCTTGGGTCGGGGATCGATTACGCAGTATTTT
J gene: TRBJ1-1; clone size: .; D gene: .; V gene: TRBV5-6; CDR3 protein: CASTSGTLNTEAFF; CDR3 DNA: TGTGCCAGCACCTCAGGGACTTTGAACACTGAAGCTTTCTTT
J gene: TRBJ1-5; clone size: few; D gene: .; V gene: TRBV19; CDR3 protein: CASSIAGLSNQPQHF; CDR3 DNA: TGTGCCAGTAGTATAGCTGGCCTTAGCAATCAGCCCCAGCATTTT
J gene: TRBJ2-2; clone size: .; D gene: .; V gene: TRBV6-5; CDR3 protein: CASRTMINTGELFF; CDR3 DNA: TGTGCCAGCAGGACAATGATTAACACCGGGGAGCTGTTTTTT
J gene: TRBJ2-2; clone size: .; D gene: TRBD1; V gene: TRBV7-9; CDR3 protein: CASSHRDRVVTGELFF; CDR3 DNA: TGTGCCAGCAGCCACCGGGACAGGGTTGTGACCGGGGAGCTGTTTTTT
J gene: TRBJ2-3; clone size: .; D gene: TRBD1; V gene: TRBV5-1; CDR3 protein: CASSARGRSTDTQYF; CDR3 DNA: TGCGCCAGCAGCGCCAGGGGGCGAAGCACAGATACGCAGTATTTT